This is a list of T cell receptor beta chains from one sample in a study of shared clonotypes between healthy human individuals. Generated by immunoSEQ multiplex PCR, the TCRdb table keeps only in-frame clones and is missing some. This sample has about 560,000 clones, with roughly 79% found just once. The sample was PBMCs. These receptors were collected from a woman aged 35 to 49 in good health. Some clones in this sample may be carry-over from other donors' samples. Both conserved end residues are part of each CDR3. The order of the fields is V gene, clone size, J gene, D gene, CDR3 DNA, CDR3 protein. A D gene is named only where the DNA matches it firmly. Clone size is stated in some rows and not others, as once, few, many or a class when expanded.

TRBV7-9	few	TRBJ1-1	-	TGTGCCAGCAGCTTGGGAGTAGTGAACACTGAAGCTTTCTTT	CASSLGVVNTEAFF
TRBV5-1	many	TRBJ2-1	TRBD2	TGCGCCAGCAGACTAGCGGGAGTGGTTGAGCAGTTCTTC	CASRLAGVVEQFF
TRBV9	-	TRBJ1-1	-	TGTGCCAGCAGCTCAGGACTGAGCACTGAAGCTTTCTTT	CASSSGLSTEAFF
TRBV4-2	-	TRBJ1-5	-	TGTGCCAGCAGCCAAGGCGGTGGGATGAGTAGCAATCAGCCCCAGCATTTT	CASSQGGGMSSNQPQHF
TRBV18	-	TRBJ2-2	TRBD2	TGTGCCAGCTCACCTGCAGCGGGAGGTAACACCGGGGAGCTGTTTTTT	CASSPAAGGNTGELFF
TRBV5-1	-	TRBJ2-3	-	TGCGCCAGCAACCCGAGAAGCACAGATACGCAGTATTTT	CASNPRSTDTQYF
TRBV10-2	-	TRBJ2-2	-	TGCGCCAGCAGTGCGGGACGGGGAGCCACCGGGGAGCTGTTTTTT	CASSAGRGATGELFF
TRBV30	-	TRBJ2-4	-	TGTGCCTGGGGGCGCCTGGGGGGACAAGCCAAAAACATTCAGTACTTC	CAWGRLGGQAKNIQYF
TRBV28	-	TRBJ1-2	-	TGTGCCAGCAGTTTAAATGGGTTCAGCTACACCTTC	CASSLNGFSYTF
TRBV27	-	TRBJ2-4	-	TGTGCCAGCAGTTCTACCCAAGGCATTCAGTACTTC	CASSSTQGIQYF
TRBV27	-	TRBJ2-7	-	TGTGCCAGCAGTTTATACCCTAGGAGCTCCTACGAGCAGTACTTC	CASSLYPRSSYEQYF
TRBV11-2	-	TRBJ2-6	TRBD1	TGTGCCAGAAGCTTAGATGGGCCGACAGGGGGCGGCTCTGGGGCCAACGTCCTGACTTTC	CARSLDGPTGGGSGANVLTF
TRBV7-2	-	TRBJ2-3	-	TGTGCCAGCAGCTTACCTAGCACAGATACGCAGTATTTT	CASSLPSTDTQYF
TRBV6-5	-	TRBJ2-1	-	TGTGCCAGCAGTCTGGTCCCGAGGAATGAGCAGTTCTTC	CASSLVPRNEQFF
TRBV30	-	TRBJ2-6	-	TGTGCCTTGCAGGGGGGGAGCTCTGGGGCCAACGTCCTGACTTTC	CALQGGSSGANVLTF
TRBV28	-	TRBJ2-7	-	TGTGCCAGCAGTTCAGATACTAACGTCTACGAGCAGTACTTC	CASSSDTNVYEQYF
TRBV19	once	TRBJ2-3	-	TGTGCCAGTCATGCTGGGGGCCCAGATACGCAGTATTTT	CASHAGGPDTQYF
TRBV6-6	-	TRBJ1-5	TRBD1	TGTGCCAGCAGTTTAAGGACAGGGGCTAATCAGCCCCAGCATTTT	CASSLRTGANQPQHF
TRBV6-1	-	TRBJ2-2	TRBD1	TGTGCCTCCCTTCGTGGGACAGGGAACACCGGGGAGCTGTTTTTT	CASLRGTGNTGELFF
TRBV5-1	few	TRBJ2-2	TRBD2	TGCGCCAGCAGCTTGGTCGGAATAGCGGGACTAAACACCGGGGAGCTGTTTTTT	CASSLVGIAGLNTGELFF
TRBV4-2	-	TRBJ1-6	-	TGTGCCAGCAGCCAAGACCCGTCGGGGGTCAATTCACCCCTCCACTTT	CASSQDPSGVNSPLHF